The rows below give T cell receptor beta chains drawn from one sample of a study of T-cell reconstitution after alpha-beta-depleted transplantation in children. TCRdb fed the PCR reads into MiXCR, producing one record per CDR3 protein. The repertoire holds about 170,000 distinct CDR3 sequences, with more than 9.5% as singletons. The material sequenced was PBMCs, taken before TCRalphabeta/CD19-depleted stem cell transplant. These receptors originate from a boy between 2 and 15 years old with acute myeloid leukemia, due to receive a stem cell transplant. Each CDR3 is given with its conserved first and last residue. Each record gives: V gene, J gene, clone size, D gene, CDR3 DNA, CDR3 protein. A D gene is named only where the DNA matches it firmly. Clone size is given for some rows only: seen once, a few or many times, or a class if the clone is expanded.

TRBV29-1	TRBJ2-2	few	TRBD1	TGCAGCGTTGTGGGACAGCTTACCGGGGAGCTGTTTTTT	CSVVGQLTGELFF
TRBV15	TRBJ2-5	.	.	TGTGCCACCAGCAGACCCAGGGTGAGAGGAGAGACCCAGTACTTC	CATSRPRVRGETQYF
TRBV5-1	TRBJ2-1	many	TRBD1	TGCGCCAGCAGCCTGACAGGGGCGACCTACAATGAGCAGTTCTTC	CASSLTGATYNEQFF
TRBV4-1	TRBJ1-6	many	TRBD1	TGCGCCAGCAGCCACAGGACAGGGGGATCCTATAATTCACCCCTCCACTTT	CASSHRTGGSYNSPLHF
TRBV4-2	TRBJ2-1	once	.	TGTGCCAGCAGCCGGTTACAGGGTCTTGGCAATGAGCAGTTCTTC	CASSRLQGLGNEQFF
TRBV27	TRBJ1-2	many	.	TGTGCCAGCAGCTCCGACGGTAGGGGCTATGGCTACACCTTC	CASSSDGRGYGYTF
TRBV29-1	TRBJ2-1	many	.	TGCAGCGCTATTGCCGAGCCTGGTTACAATGAGCAGTTCTTC	CSAIAEPGYNEQFF
TRBV12-3/TRBV12-4	TRBJ1-6	many	.	TGTGCCAGCAGTTTCGGGGATTCACCCCTCCACTTT	CASSFGDSPLHF
TRBV6-5	TRBJ1-1	.	.	TGTGCCAGCAGGGGCAAGGAAGGAGCTTTCTTT	CASRGKEGAFF
TRBV7-3	TRBJ2-1	.	.	TGTGCCAGCAGTCCCGGGACTCCTTACCACTCCTACAATGAGCAGTTCTTC	CASSPGTPYHSYNEQFF
TRBV3-1	TRBJ2-5	many	TRBD2	TGTGCCAGCAGCCAAGAAACCCCGGGACTAGCGGGAGGATGGCAAGAGACCCAGTACTTC	CASSQETPGLAGGWQETQYF
TRBV5-1	TRBJ1-1	many	.	TGCGCCAGCAGCTTGGAAGCCCCTCGCTCCCCCCGATCCCTTCTGAACACTGAAGCTTTCTTT	CASSLEAPRSPRSLLNTEAFF